Following are 18 T cell receptor beta chains from one sample sequenced in a study of blood T cell repertoires in COVID-19. Sequencing used immunoSEQ multiplex PCR; TCRdb keeps in-frame clones, though not all of them. Of around 100,000 clones detected, around four fifths appear once; the ten largest clones hold around an eighth. Sequences were obtained from peripheral blood. These receptors originate from a man in his fifties or sixties with active or convalescent COVID-19.

The V and J genes are TRBV4-1 and TRBJ2-7; a possible D gene is TRBD2 (7 bases). The CDR3 length is 18 residues. Germline V gene lookup returns CDR1 MGHRA and CDR2 YSYEKL. V dropped 0 bases and J dropped 0 bases, with 18 bases sitting between them. CDR3 bases: TGCGCCAGCAGCCAAGATGGGGGAGGCGGGGGCCTCTCCTACGAGCAGTACTTC. It specifies CASSQDGGGGGLSYEQYF.

J is TRBJ1-2 and V is TRBV19, with D perhaps matching TRBD1 (6 bases). CDR1 is LNHDA, CDR2 SQIVND, per germline (reference sequence). V lost 7 bases and J 8 bases, leaving 17 bases between the germline ends. The CDR3 loop spans 13 amino acids. The CDR3 protein is CASTTNRQGGYTF. CDR3 DNA: TGTGCCAGTACCACTAACAGGCAGGGGGGCTACACCTTC.

The rearrangement links TRBV24-1 to TRBJ1-1, with 9 positions matching TRBD1. J was trimmed by 10 bases and V by 3 bases; bases with no gene match: 5. The CDR3 runs to 13 residues. Germline CDR1 reads KGHDR; CDR2 reads SFDVKD. CDR3 DNA: TGTGCCACCAGTGATAAAGGACAGGGGCCAGCTTTCTTT. It translates to CATSDKGQGPAFF.

V usage is TRBV19 and J usage is TRBJ2-7; D remains ambiguous. This CDR3 is built from 14 residues. Germline CDR1 LNHDA, CDR2 SQIVND (reference sequence). V was trimmed by 8 bases and J by 1 base, leaving 15 bases between them. CDR3 nucleotide sequence: TGTGCCAGTCGCAATACCCCGCAGTCCTACGAGCAGTACTTC. Its translation: CASRNTPQSYEQYF.

The chain links TRBV10-3 to TRBJ1-5, with D possibly being TRBD1 (6 bases). This CDR3 has 13 amino acids. Trimming left V 9 bases short and J 4 bases short, with 13 bases between. Germline V gives CDR1 ENHRY, CDR2 SYGVKD. CDR3 protein: CAIGGAPNQPQHF. The CDR3 nucleotides are TGTGCCATTGGGGGCGCCCCGAATCAGCCCCAGCATTTT.

The V call is TRBV5-1, the J call TRBJ2-7; TRBD2 matches 13 bases. The junction had 10 bases not matched to a gene; V was cut back by 0 bases and J by 4 bases. This CDR3 comprises 18 residues. Per the germline V gene, CDR1 is SGHRS and CDR2 is YFSETQ. The CDR3 is CASSLGTSGSLIGYEQYF. In DNA, the CDR3 is TGCGCCAGCAGCTTGGGGACTAGCGGGAGTTTAATTGGGTACGAGCAGTACTTC.

This chain connects TRBV3-1 (or the pseudogene TRBV3-2) to TRBJ1-6; D remains ambiguous. The CDR3 is made up of 16 amino acids. Germline values: CDR1 LGHDT, CDR2 YNNKEL (reference sequence). Between the trimmed V and J ends, which lost 1 base and 6 bases, there was a span of 13 bases. The CDR3 DNA reads as TGTGCCAGCAGCCAAGTAACGGGGTTAGGTAATTCACCCCTCCACTTT. Translation gives CASSQVTGLGNSPLHF.

The CDR3 spells CSALTQGNTEAFF. DNA of the CDR3: TGCAGCGCCCTTACCCAGGGAAACACTGAAGCTTTCTTT. The chain is built from TRBV29-1 and TRBJ1-1, with TRBD1 as a possible D gene (5 bases). Germline CDR1 reads SQVTM; CDR2 reads ANQGSEA. The CDR3 covers 13 residues. V was shortened by 7 bases and J by 2 bases, with 14 bases between the two germline ends.

The chain recombines TRBV5-1 with TRBJ1-2; D is undetermined. The germline V gene has CDR1 SGHRS and CDR2 YFSETQ. V shed 0 bases and J shed 4 bases, with 13 bases lying between them. CDR3 length: 15 amino acids. The CDR3 bases are TGCGCCAGCAGCTTGGATCTAGGCGGGAGCTATGGCTACACCTTC. Its protein product is CASSLDLGGSYGYTF.

The chain is built from TRBV10-1 and TRBJ2-1, with D perhaps matching TRBD2 (6 bases). Trimming took 2 bases from V and 11 from J, leaving 10 bases between them. This CDR3 has 12 residues. Looked up from germline, CDR1 is WNHNN and CDR2 is SYGVQD (reference sequence). The CDR3 is CASSELGSKQFF. The CDR3 DNA follows: TGCGCCAGCAGTGAGCTCGGGAGTAAGCAGTTCTTC.

The V and J genes are TRBV14 and TRBJ2-2; 8 nucleotides line up with TRBD1. V lost 1 base, J lost 2 bases, and 6 bases stayed unmatched. The CDR3 extends over 17 amino acids. Germline V lookup: CDR1 SGHDN, CDR2 FVKESK. CDR3 amino acids: CASSQAVGQGNTGELFF. The CDR3 DNA sequence: TGTGCCAGCAGCCAAGCCGTCGGACAGGGTAACACCGGGGAGCTGTTTTTT.

V gene TRBV7-8 combines with J gene TRBJ2-1; 7 nucleotides align to TRBD2. V gave up 3 bases and J gave up 3 bases; unmatched junction bases: 5. In germline, CDR1 is SGHVS, CDR2 FQNEAQ. The CDR3 consists of 15 residues. DNA of the CDR3: TGTGCCAGCAGCTTCTCTGGCGGGAGCTACAATGAGCAGTTCTTC. The encoded protein is CASSFSGGSYNEQFF. The full variable domain, in which reference TRBV7-8 and TRBJ2-1 provide the parts outside the CDR3, is GAGVSQSPRYKVAKRGQDVALRCDPISGHVSLFWYQQALGQGPEFLTYFQNEAQLDKSGLPSDRFFAERPEGSVSTLKIQRTQQEDSAVYLCASSFSGGSYNEQFFGPGTRLTVL.

This clone was seen once. This chain uses TRBV5-4 with TRBJ2-1, with TRBD2 identical over 13 bases. CDR3 length equals 17 residues. The V gene end was trimmed by 4 bases and the J gene end by 4 bases; junction bases not matched to a gene: 8. The germline V gene has CDR1 SGHNT and CDR2 YYREEE (reference sequence). The CDR3: CASSLYGLAGVYNEQFF. For the CDR3, the DNA is TGTGCCAGCAGCCTTTATGGACTAGCGGGAGTGTACAATGAGCAGTTCTTC.

CDR3 coding DNA: TGTGCCAGCAGCTTAGGGGGGACAGGATCAAACTATGGCTACACCTTC. This sequence encodes CASSLGGTGSNYGYTF. J is TRBJ1-2 and V is TRBV7-3; TRBD1 matches at 8 bases. The junction had 7 bases not matched to a gene; V was cut back by 2 bases and J by 2 bases. CDR3 length equals 16 residues. Germline V gene sequence: CDR1 SGHTA, CDR2 FQGTGA.

This clone appeared once. V and J are TRBV7-9 and TRBJ2-5; 7 bases fit TRBD2. The CDR3 covers 15 residues. CDR1 and CDR2 (germline): SEHNR, FQNEAQ (reference sequence). Unmatched junction bases numbered 11, after V lost 5 bases and J lost 5 bases. CDR3 in amino acids: CASSESGVGVETQYF. The CDR3 region has the DNA TGTGCCAGCAGCGAAAGCGGGGTGGGTGTGGAGACCCAGTACTTC.

About this clone itself: A read error may produce the germline difference seen at one junction end. The chain's CDR3 is CASSLVAGFSSRGSF. DNA of the CDR3: TGTGCCAGCAGCTTAGTAGCGGGCTTTTCATCTCGAGGCAGCTTC. The chain joins TRBV5-6 to TRBJ2-7; 7 positions match TRBD2. The CDR3 runs to 15 residues. Germline V gives CDR1 SGHDT, CDR2 YYEEEE.

V usage is TRBV5-1 and J usage is TRBJ1-2, with D maybe TRBD1 (6 bases). V gave up 5 bases and J gave up 6 bases, with 14 bases separating them. CDR3 length: 13 amino acids. The germline gives CDR1 SGHRS, CDR2 YFSETQ. The CDR3 DNA sequence: TGCGCCAGCAGTATAGGACAGAACAATGGCTACACCTTC. Translating gives CASSIGQNNGYTF.

The rearrangement links TRBV27 to TRBJ1-1, with D possibly being TRBD1 (5 bases). The germline V gene encodes CDR1 MNHEY and CDR2 SMNVEV (reference sequence). V shed 5 bases and J shed 0 bases, with 13 bases lying between them. The CDR3 sequence is 15 residues long. The CDR3 loop is CASSPGGAMNTEAFF. In DNA, the CDR3 is TGTGCCAGCAGTCCCGGCGGGGCCATGAACACTGAAGCTTTCTTT.